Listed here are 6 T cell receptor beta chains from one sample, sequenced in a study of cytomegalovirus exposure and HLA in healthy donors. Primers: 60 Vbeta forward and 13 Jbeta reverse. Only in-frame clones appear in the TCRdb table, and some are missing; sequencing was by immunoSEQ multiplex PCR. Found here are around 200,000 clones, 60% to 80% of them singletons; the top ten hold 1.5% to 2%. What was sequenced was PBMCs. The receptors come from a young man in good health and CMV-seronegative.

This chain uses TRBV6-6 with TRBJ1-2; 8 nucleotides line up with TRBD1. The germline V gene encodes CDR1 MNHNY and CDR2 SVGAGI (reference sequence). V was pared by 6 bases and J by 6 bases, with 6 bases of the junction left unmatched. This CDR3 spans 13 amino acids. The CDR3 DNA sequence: TGTGCCAGCAGGGACAGGGACAGTAATGGCTACACCTTC. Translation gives CASRDRDSNGYTF.

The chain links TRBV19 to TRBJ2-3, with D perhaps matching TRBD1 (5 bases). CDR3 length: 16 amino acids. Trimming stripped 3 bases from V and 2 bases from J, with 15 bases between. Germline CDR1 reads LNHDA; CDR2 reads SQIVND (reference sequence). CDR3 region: CASSISRTISTDTQYF. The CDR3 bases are TGTGCCAGTAGTATCTCTCGGACAATTTCCACAGATACGCAGTATTTT.

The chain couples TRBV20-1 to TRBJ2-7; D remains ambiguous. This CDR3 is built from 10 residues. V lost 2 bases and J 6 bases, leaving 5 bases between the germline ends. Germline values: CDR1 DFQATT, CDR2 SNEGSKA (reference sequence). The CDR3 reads CSARSVEQYF. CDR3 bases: TGCAGTGCTAGATCCGTCGAGCAGTACTTC.

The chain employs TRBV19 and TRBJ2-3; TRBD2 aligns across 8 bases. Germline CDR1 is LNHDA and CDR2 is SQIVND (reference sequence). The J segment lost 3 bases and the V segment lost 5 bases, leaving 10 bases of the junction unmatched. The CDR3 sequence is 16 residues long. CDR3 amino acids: CASSHPGGGGTDTQYF. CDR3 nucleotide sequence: TGTGCCAGTAGTCACCCCGGGGGGGGCGGGACAGATACGCAGTATTTT.

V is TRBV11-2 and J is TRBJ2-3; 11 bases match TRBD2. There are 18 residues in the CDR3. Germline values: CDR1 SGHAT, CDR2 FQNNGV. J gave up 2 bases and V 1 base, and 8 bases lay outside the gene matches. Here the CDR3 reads CASSLGAYSGRDTDTQYF. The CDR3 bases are TGTGCCAGCAGCTTAGGCGCCTATAGCGGGAGGGACACAGATACGCAGTATTTT.

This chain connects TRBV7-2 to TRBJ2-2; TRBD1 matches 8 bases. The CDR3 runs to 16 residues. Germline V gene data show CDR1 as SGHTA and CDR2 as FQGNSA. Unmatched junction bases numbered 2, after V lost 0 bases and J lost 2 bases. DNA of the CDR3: TGTGCCAGCAGCTTAGCGGGGACAGGTAACACCGGGGAGCTGTTTTTT. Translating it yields CASSLAGTGNTGELFF.